The sequence of this TCR beta chain was determined in a study of T cell responses to AZD1222 COVID-19 vaccine. Study context: Second doses at about 4 or about 12 weeks were pooled. Findings of the study overall: White British people made up most donors, females outnumbered males, and clonal diversity was possibly underestimated. Reports say nearly half of spike-specific TCRs go after unmutated variant regions. Mapped onto spike, vaccine-associated CD4 TCRs spanned it and were dominant at 160-218 and 743-854.

Germline V gene lookup returns CDR1 SGHTA and CDR2 FQGNSA. Trimming took off 4 bases at V and 6 bases at J, with 16 bases between the two ends. The CDR3 consists of 15 residues. Some clones are missing from TCRdb's copy, which holds only in-frame ones; the method was immunoSEQ multiplex PCR. The table lists 150,000 to 200,000 clones, 91% of them singletons. Comment on this clone: Its target is unknown.

The TCR was taken from an adult in good health. The chain joins TRBV7-2 to TRBJ2-1; the D is unclear. The sample was peripheral blood, taken on day 0 of AZD1222 vaccination. Here the CDR3 reads CASSSLSLFVNEQFF. CDR3 nucleotides: TGTGCCAGCAGCTCCCTATCTCTCTTCGTCAATGAGCAGTTCTTC.